Below, 26 T cell receptor beta chains from the same sample are listed, as sequenced in a study of identical twins. Via MiXCR, TCRdb re-called the 5' RACE reads, giving one row per CDR3 protein. This sample has hundreds of thousands of distinct CDR3 sequences, with roughly a quarter found just once. This sample was shared with a second study, whose subject was T cells expressing NK-cell markers.

What was sequenced was CD4+ T cells sorted from blood. Every receptor here comes from a woman between 18 and 30 years old in good health.

This clonotype was picked up many times. This sequence joins TRBV2 and TRBJ2-5; the D is unclear. The CDR3 has 12 amino acids. CDR1 is SNHLY and CDR2 is FYNNEI in the germline V gene. The germline V and J ends were trimmed by 4 bases and 4 bases, with 7 bases remaining between them. The CDR3 reads CASSGGPETQYF. The CDR3 bases are TGTGCCAGCAGTGGGGGTCCAGAGACCCAGTACTTC.

This chain connects TRBV5-1 to TRBJ2-3, with D possibly being TRBD1 or TRBD2 (6 bases each). This CDR3 region has 16 residues. V lost 3 bases and J lost 0, with 14 bases in between. Germline CDR1 SGHRS, CDR2 YFSETQ. The CDR3 region is CASSSEEGGSTDTQYF. CDR3 coding DNA: TGCGCCAGCAGCTCTGAAGAGGGGGGCAGCACAGATACGCAGTATTTT. The whole variable domain, filled in from reference TRBV5-1 and TRBJ2-3, reads KAGVTQTPRYLIKTRGQQVTLSCSPISGHRSVSWYQQTPGQGLQFLFEYFSETQRNKGNFPGRFSGRQFSNSRSEMNVSTLELGDSALYLCASSSEEGGSTDTQYFGPGTRLTVL.

The V call is TRBV10-3, the J call TRBJ1-2, with 8 positions matching TRBD1. This CDR3 region has 12 residues. CDR1 and CDR2 (germline): ENHRY, SYGVKD. V lost 6 bases to trimming and J lost 6 bases; unmatched junction nucleotides: 3. Here the CDR3 reads CAISSTGDGYTF. The CDR3 bases are TGTGCCATCAGCTCGACAGGGGATGGCTACACCTTC.

This clonotype was recorded a few times. The genes are TRBV9 and TRBJ1-1, with D possibly matching TRBD1 (6 bases). The CDR3 contains 16 residues. Germline V lookup: CDR1 SGDLS, CDR2 YYNGEE. V shed 4 bases and J shed 1 base, with 17 bases lying between them. As DNA, the CDR3 is TGTGCCAGCAGCCCGCCTGGAGGCAGGGGGAACACTGAAGCTTTCTTT. This codes for CASSPPGGRGNTEAFF.

This clonotype has a handful of counts. The chain employs TRBV5-1 and TRBJ1-6; D is undetermined. CDR3 length equals 16 residues. From germline, CDR1 is SGHRS and CDR2 YFSETQ. Trimming removed 2 bases from V and 5 bases from J, with 14 bases in between. CDR3 DNA: TGCGCCAGCAGCTTCGAGATGTCGGGAGATAATTCACCCCTCCACTTT. Its translation is CASSFEMSGDNSPLHF.

The V and J genes are TRBV12-3 or TRBV12-4 and TRBJ2-2; 7 bases fit TRBD2. V lost 3 bases, J lost 2 bases, and 6 bases stayed unmatched. The CDR3 consists of 16 residues. CDR3 nucleotide sequence: TGTGCCAGCAGTTTGGTAGCGGGCAGAAACACCGGGGAGCTGTTTTTT. It codes for CASSLVAGRNTGELFF.

This clonotype appeared a few times. The CDR3 is CASGLGLGEQEDTQYF. Written as DNA, the CDR3 is TGTGCTAGTGGTTTGGGCCTGGGAGAGCAAGAGGATACGCAGTATTTT. The chain links TRBV12-5 to TRBJ2-3; TRBD2 might be the D (5 bases). CDR3 length: 16 amino acids. Trimming pared 1 base from V and 6 bases from J, leaving 17 bases between. Germline lookup yields CDR1 LGHNT and CDR2 FRNRAP.

This clonotype was observed a handful of times. The chain carries TRBV20-1 and TRBJ2-1; 10 bases match TRBD2. Per the germline V gene, CDR1 is DFQATT and CDR2 is SNEGSKA (reference sequence). CDR3 length: 14 amino acids. After removal of 3 bases from V and 7 bases from J, the junction contained 6 bases not matched to a gene. In nucleotides, the CDR3 is TGCAGTGCTAGCCGGCTAGCGGGAGCTAATGAGCAGTTCTTC. It encodes CSASRLAGANEQFF.

This clonotype was picked up a small number of times. The V gene is TRBV20-1, the J gene TRBJ1-1; 7 bases fit TRBD1. The V gene end was trimmed by 4 bases and the J gene end by 5 bases; junction bases not matched to a gene: 4. The CDR3 consists of 12 residues. Per the germline V gene, CDR1 is DFQATT and CDR2 is SNEGSKA (reference sequence). The DNA for the CDR3 is TGCAGTGCTACCCGACAGGGTACTGAAGCTTTCTTT. Residues: CSATRQGTEAFF.

This clonotype was found a few times. The chain employs TRBV11-3 and TRBJ2-5; TRBD1 might be the D (5 bases). The CDR3 consists of 11 residues. Trimming took off 2 bases at V and 9 bases at J, with 7 bases between the two ends. CDR1 and CDR2 from the germline V gene are SGHNT and YENEEA. The CDR3 sequence: CASSLLGAQYF. The CDR3 coding sequence is TGTGCCAGCAGCTTACTAGGGGCCCAGTACTTC.

V gene TRBV2 combines with J gene TRBJ2-1, with D possibly TRBD1 on 5 matching bases. Per germline, CDR1 SNHLY and CDR2 FYNNEI. The CDR3 has 14 amino acids. V was shortened by 6 bases and J by 9 bases, with 18 bases between the two germline ends. The CDR3 here is CASRRALGPGEQFF. DNA for the CDR3: TGTGCCAGCAGAAGGGCCTTGGGGCCAGGTGAGCAGTTCTTC.

This clonotype showed up just a few times. The chain couples TRBV12-3 or TRBV12-4 to TRBJ1-1; 7 nucleotides match TRBD1. After removal of 4 bases from V and 6 bases from J, the junction contained 11 bases not matched to a gene. This CDR3 contains 15 residues. This CDR3 is CASSSKPGGWAEAFF. The CDR3 nucleotides read TGTGCCAGCAGTTCGAAACCAGGGGGTTGGGCTGAAGCTTTCTTT.

The chain links TRBV9 to TRBJ2-3; 8 bases line up with TRBD2. Trimming at V came to 4 bases and at J to 1 base, leaving 8 bases not matched to a gene. There are 16 residues in the CDR3. Germline V gene sequence: CDR1 SGDLS, CDR2 YYNGEE. The CDR3 nucleotides are TGTGCCAGCAGCCCCGGGCGAGCGGGGGGCACAGATACGCAGTATTTT. Amino acid sequence: CASSPGRAGGTDTQYF.

In its sample, this clonotype was seen a few times. V and J are TRBV4-3 and TRBJ2-5, with 11 bases matching TRBD1. With V trimmed by 0 bases and J by 5 bases, 8 bases remained unmatched. The CDR3 runs 17 residues. In germline, CDR1 is LGHNA, CDR2 YSLEER. The CDR3 here is CASSQDLGTGGRETQYF. CDR3 bases: TGCGCCAGCAGCCAAGATCTTGGGACAGGGGGAAGGGAGACCCAGTACTTC.

This chain connects TRBV6-2 or TRBV6-3 to TRBJ2-7; no clear D. With 2 bases removed from V and 4 bases from J, the gap between germline ends came to 9 bases. CDR1 and CDR2 (germline): MNHEY, SVGEGT. CDR3 length: 13 residues. The CDR3 loop reads CASSYRDGYEQYF. The CDR3 DNA follows: TGTGCCAGCAGTTACAGGGATGGGTACGAGCAGTACTTC.

The chain joins TRBV7-6 to TRBJ2-3, with D possibly matching TRBD2 (6 bases). V lost 6 bases to trimming and J lost 2 bases, with 21 bases between them. Per the germline V gene, CDR1 is SGHVS and CDR2 is FNYEAQ. This CDR3 spans 17 amino acids. In DNA form, the CDR3 reads TGTGCCAGCAGTTTAAGGCCGCTGGCGGGGCTCACAGATACGCAGTATTTT. Amino acids: CASSLRPLAGLTDTQYF.

The chain recombines TRBV5-4 with TRBJ2-5, with TRBD2 matching 8 bases. This CDR3 comprises 14 residues. Germline trimming cut 5 bases from V and 5 bases from J; bases unmatched to any gene: 8. CDR1 is SGHNT and CDR2 is YYREEE in the germline V gene (reference sequence). CDR3 nucleotides: TGTGCCAGCAGGGCCGGGGGGGCGAAGGAGACCCAGTACTTC. Translating gives CASRAGGAKETQYF.

The chain has TRBV9 and TRBJ2-1, with D hard to call. CDR1 SGDLS and CDR2 YYNGEE come from the germline V gene. Trimming took off 0 bases at V and 4 bases at J, with 11 bases between the two ends. This CDR3 comprises 15 residues. CDR3 coding DNA: TGTGCCAGCAGCGTAGAAGGGATTCTGTACAATGAGCAGTTCTTC. As protein: CASSVEGILYNEQFF.

This clonotype appeared a few times. V usage is TRBV27 and J usage is TRBJ1-5; D may be TRBD1 (6 bases). Germline V gene sequence: CDR1 MNHEY, CDR2 SMNVEV (reference sequence). This CDR3 is 14 amino acids long. The V end lost 2 bases, the J end lost 3 bases, and 8 bases lay between the germline ends. In DNA form, the CDR3 reads TGTGCCAGCAGTTTAAGGGGGATCAATCAGCCCCAGCATTTT. As protein: CASSLRGINQPQHF.

This clonotype came up a few times. The chain couples TRBV19 to TRBJ2-2; 7 bases are shared with TRBD1. There are 16 residues in the CDR3. Looked up from germline, CDR1 is LNHDA and CDR2 is SQIVND (reference sequence). Trimming at V came to 5 bases and at J to 1 base, leaving 7 bases not matched to a gene. The DNA for the CDR3 is TGTGCCAGTAGTCGAGGAAGGGGGCAGAACACCGGGGAGCTGTTTTTT. Protein sequence: CASSRGRGQNTGELFF.

The V call is TRBV7-8, the J call TRBJ1-5; no reliable D call. Germline V lookup: CDR1 SGHVS, CDR2 FQNEAQ. This CDR3 has 13 amino acids. The germline V and J ends were trimmed by 5 bases and 2 bases, with 7 bases remaining between them. The CDR3 sequence: CASSHPGNQPQHF. CDR3 DNA sequence: TGTGCCAGCAGCCACCCGGGCAATCAGCCCCAGCATTTT.

This clonotype has a handful of counts. The chain is built from TRBV10-3 and TRBJ2-5; no clear D gene. V was shortened by 2 bases and J by 4 bases, with 8 bases between the two germline ends. Germline V gene data show CDR1 as ENHRY and CDR2 as SYGVKD. This CDR3 is 13 amino acids long. In nucleotides, the CDR3 is TGTGCCATCAGTGAGGCCCCCGGAGAGACCCAGTACTTC. Amino acid sequence: CAISEAPGETQYF.

This clonotype was seen many times. The rearrangement uses TRBV20-1 and TRBJ1-5; D gene uncertain. The CDR3 is 14 residues long. Trimming took 1 base from V and 4 from J, leaving 11 bases between them. Germline loops: CDR1 DFQATT, CDR2 SNEGSKA (reference sequence). The CDR3 spells CSARAPSGNQPQHF. Written as DNA, the CDR3 is TGCAGTGCTAGAGCCCCTTCCGGGAATCAGCCCCAGCATTTT.

The rearrangement joins TRBV20-1 to TRBJ1-1; D might be TRBD1 (5 bases). The CDR3 loop spans 13 amino acids. V gave up 5 bases and J gave up 1 base, with 11 bases separating them. The germline gives CDR1 DFQATT, CDR2 SNEGSKA (reference sequence). The CDR3 here is CSALDNPNTEAFF. The CDR3 nucleotides read TGCAGTGCTCTGGACAATCCGAACACTGAAGCTTTCTTT.

In this sample, this clonotype turned up a few times. This chain links TRBV7-6 with TRBJ1-1; no reliable D call. This CDR3 is built from 13 residues. Trimming took 1 base from V and 6 from J, leaving 9 bases between them. Looked up from germline, CDR1 is SGHVS and CDR2 is FNYEAQ. The CDR3 sequence is CASSLVPYAEAFF. In DNA, the CDR3 is TGTGCCAGCAGCTTAGTGCCGTACGCTGAAGCTTTCTTT.

This clonotype came up a few times. CDR3 region: CASNRDSSYEQYF. In DNA, the CDR3 is TGTGCCAGCAATAGGGACTCGTCCTACGAGCAGTACTTC. This sequence joins TRBV9 and TRBJ2-7; tentative D call: TRBD2 (6 bases). Germline V gene lookup returns CDR1 SGDLS and CDR2 YYNGEE. V gave up 6 bases and J gave up 1 base, with 11 bases separating them. This CDR3 comprises 13 residues.